This T cell receptor (beta chain) was obtained from a study of blood T cell repertoires in COVID-19. As originally analysed: Reference gene primers were amplified, and this amplification served to estimate nucleated cell counts. The protocol was immunoSEQ multiplex PCR, while the TCRdb copy is restricted to in-frame clones and leaves out a portion. V and J calls and clone size come straight from that table; D and trimming were deduced from the DNA. The profile shows approximately 400,000 clones, 89% of them singletons. This CDR3 is built from 15 residues. V trimming: 3 bases; J trimming: 4 bases; junction bases outside the gene matches: 4. Per the germline V gene, CDR1 is LNHDA and CDR2 is SQIVND (reference sequence).

J is TRBJ1-5 and V is TRBV19; the match to TRBD1 covers 9 bases. This sequence was found in a man aged 40-50 years with acute or convalescent COVID-19. The sample was peripheral blood. The CDR3 DNA sequence: TGTGCCAGTAGTATCTGGGACAGGGAGAATCAGCCCCAGCATTTT. Translated: CASSIWDRENQPQHF.